The present entry profiles one TCR beta chain with its context. The data stem from a study of patients and donors after allogeneic stem cell transplantation. TCRdb reanalysed the RT-PCR reads using MiXCR and keeps one entry per CDR3 protein. The sample holds roughly 200,000 distinct CDR3 sequences, more than 35% seen once. V was pared by 6 bases and J by 2 bases, with 12 bases of the junction left unmatched. Germline CDR1 and CDR2: DFQATT and SNEGSKA (reference sequence). The CDR3 extends over 16 amino acids. Specimen: blood, either unsorted or a sorted T cell fraction (not recorded which). The source of this sequence is a human donor who was either an allogeneic HSCT recipient or a stem cell or donor lymphocyte infusion donor (not recorded which). It is not recorded whose cells these are; they may come from a transplant donor. The genes are TRBV20-1 and TRBJ2-3, with 9 nucleotides matching TRBD2. The CDR3, as DNA: TGCAGTGCGAGGGGGAGACTAGCGGAAATCACAGATACGCAGTATTTT. Protein sequence: CSARGRLAEITDTQYF.